The 32 T cell receptor beta chains below were found in one sample sequenced in a study of early T cells in non-severe SARS-CoV-2 infection. TCRdb independently ran MiXCR on the 5' RACE reads; one entry per CDR3 protein. The sample holds more than 80,000 distinct CDR3 sequences, approximately 13% seen once. The sample comprised whole blood. All receptors derive from an adult who was a healthcare worker with PCR-confirmed SARS-CoV-2 infection or an uninfected control (not recorded which).

This clonotype was recorded at least ten times. The J gene is TRBJ1-2, the V gene TRBV5-1, with a possible D match to TRBD1 (5 bases). This CDR3 region has 14 residues. Trimming took off 4 bases at V and 4 bases at J, with 14 bases between the two ends. Per the germline V gene, CDR1 is SGHRS and CDR2 is YFSETQ. The CDR3 sequence is CASSPPSDSYGYTF. The CDR3 DNA reads TGCGCCAGCAGCCCACCGAGTGACAGCTATGGCTACACCTTC.

In regard to this clonotype: A much larger clonotype is one base distant, so this may be a read error. The CDR3 DNA reads as TGTGCCAGCTGTGAAGCCCACGTTGGAAACACCATATATTTT. It codes for CASCEAHVGNTIYF. The V gene is TRBV6-1, the J gene TRBJ1-3; D remains ambiguous. The CDR3 totals 14 residues. Germline V gives CDR1 MNHNS, CDR2 SASEGT.

This clonotype was seen repeatedly, ten times or more. The chain has TRBV2 and TRBJ2-2; 9 bases match TRBD1. The CDR3 is 15 residues long. The germline V gene encodes CDR1 SNHLY and CDR2 FYNNEI. The trim removed 8 bases at V and 0 bases at J, leaving 4 bases unmatched. CDR3 amino acids: CASGWDRANTGELFF. The CDR3 nucleotides are TGTGCCAGCGGTTGGGACAGGGCGAACACCGGGGAGCTGTTTTTT.

The rearrangement uses TRBV29-1 and TRBJ1-1, with D possibly TRBD1 on 5 matching bases. CDR3 length: 11 amino acids. The germline V and J ends were trimmed by 7 bases and 7 bases, with 13 bases remaining between them. Per germline, CDR1 SQVTM and CDR2 ANQGSEA. CDR3 nucleotides: TGCAGCGCGGGGGATCCAGGTGAAGCTTTCTTT. The encoded protein is CSAGDPGEAFF.

This clonotype was seen at least ten times. Here the CDR3 DNA reads TGTGCCAGCAGCCTCCTAGCGGGGGGGCTGAACACCGGGGAGCTGTTTTTT. As protein: CASSLLAGGLNTGELFF. This chain joins TRBV3-1 and TRBJ2-2; 12 nucleotides line up with TRBD2. This CDR3 contains 17 residues. Germline V gene sequence: CDR1 LGHDT, CDR2 YNNKEL (reference sequence). J gave up 1 base and V 4 bases, and 4 bases lay outside the gene matches.

J is TRBJ1-3 and V is TRBV20-1, with D hard to call. The length of the CDR3 is 11 residues. V gave up 7 bases and J gave up 4 bases, with 8 bases separating them. Germline values: CDR1 DFQATT, CDR2 SNEGSKA (reference sequence). The CDR3 DNA follows: TGCAGTGTGGCGGGGGGAAACACCATATATTTT. Translation gives CSVAGGNTIYF.

V and J are TRBV7-8 and TRBJ1-6; the D is unclear. CDR1 and CDR2 (germline): SGHVS, FQNEAQ. CDR3 length: 13 amino acids. Trimming pared 1 base from V and 6 bases from J, leaving 4 bases between. The CDR3 protein is CASSLGGNSPLHF. The CDR3 coding sequence is TGTGCCAGCAGCTTAGGGGGTAATTCACCCCTCCACTTT.

There are many counts of this clonotype. This chain uses TRBV3-1 with TRBJ2-3, with TRBD2 matching over 13 bases. The CDR3 spans 17 residues. After removal of 4 bases from V and 0 bases from J, the junction contained 4 bases not matched to a gene. The germline V gene encodes CDR1 LGHDT and CDR2 YNNKEL (reference sequence). Here the CDR3 DNA reads TGTGCCAGCAGCCCGGGACTAGCGGGGACTAGCACAGATACGCAGTATTTT. Its protein product is CASSPGLAGTSTDTQYF.

The sample holds a few counts of this clonotype. The chain combines TRBV30 with TRBJ2-3; the match to TRBD2 covers 7 bases. V trimming: 5 bases; J trimming: 4 bases; junction bases outside the gene matches: 9. Germline lookup yields CDR1 GTSNPN and CDR2 SVGIG (reference sequence). The CDR3 is 14 amino acids. The chain's CDR3 is CAWGREPDSDTQYF. The CDR3 DNA sequence: TGTGCCTGGGGGAGGGAGCCCGACTCAGATACGCAGTATTTT. The whole variable domain, filled in from reference TRBV30 and TRBJ2-3, reads SQTIHQWPATLVQPVGSPLSLECTVEGTSNPNLYWYRQAAGRGLQLLFYSVGIGQISSEVPQNLSASRPQDRQFILSSKKLLLSDSGFYLCAWGREPDSDTQYFGPGTRLTVL.

Ten or more counts support this clonotype. V usage is TRBV12-3 or TRBV12-4 and J usage is TRBJ1-3; no reliable D call. V was trimmed by 6 bases and J by 5 bases, leaving 17 bases between them. The CDR3 has 15 residues. CDR3 in DNA: TGTGCCAGCAGCTACATTAGTGTCTACCGAAACACCATATATTTT. Translation gives CASSYISVYRNTIYF.

The table lists this clonotype with many counts. The J gene is TRBJ2-1, the V gene TRBV6-6; D tentatively fits TRBD1 or TRBD2 (6 bases each). V lost 1 base to trimming and J lost 5 bases, with 15 bases between them. The germline V gene encodes CDR1 MNHNY and CDR2 SVGAGI (reference sequence). The CDR3 sequence is 16 residues long. CDR3: CASSYLGGVEDNEQFF. The CDR3 region has the DNA TGTGCCAGCAGTTACTTGGGGGGCGTTGAAGACAATGAGCAGTTCTTC.

The rearrangement links TRBV7-2 to TRBJ2-7; TRBD2 might be the D (6 bases). The V end was cut by 3 bases, the J end by 4 bases, with 22 bases between. Germline V gene lookup returns CDR1 SGHTA and CDR2 FQGNSA. The CDR3 totals 17 residues. CDR3 amino acids: CASSFQARGPLFYEQYF. The CDR3 DNA follows: TGTGCCAGCAGCTTTCAAGCGCGGGGCCCCCTCTTTTACGAGCAGTACTTC. Based on the CDR3 plus reference TRBV7-2 and TRBJ2-7, the full variable domain is GAGVSQSPSNKVTEKGKDVELRCDPISGHTALYWYRQSLGQGLEFLIYFQGNSAPDKSGLPSDRFSAERTGGSVSTLTIQRTQQEDSAVYLCASSFQARGPLFYEQYFGPGTRLTVT.

This clonotype was counted only a few times. V gene TRBV6-6 combines with J gene TRBJ1-4; TRBD1 might be the D (5 bases). CDR1 and CDR2 from the germline V gene are MNHNY and SVGAGI (reference sequence). The V end was cut by 7 bases, the J end by 8 bases, with 14 bases between. The CDR3 is 13 residues long. The CDR3, as DNA: TGTGCCAGCAAGCGGGACTCGGTGGAAAAACTGTTTTTT. Its translation is CASKRDSVEKLFF.

There are a few counts of this clonotype. The J gene is TRBJ2-7, the V gene TRBV20-1; no clear D. V was clipped by 6 bases and J by 0 bases, with 12 bases between them. The germline gives CDR1 DFQATT, CDR2 SNEGSKA (reference sequence). The CDR3 extends over 13 amino acids. CDR3 nucleotides: TGCAGTGCCAGGCGAGAGTTCTCCTACGAGCAGTACTTC. Amino acids: CSARREFSYEQYF.

Only one count was recorded for this clonotype. The chain employs TRBV12-3 or TRBV12-4 and TRBJ2-7, with TRBD2 identical over 10 bases. The CDR3 is made up of 14 amino acids. The J segment lost 5 bases and the V segment lost 6 bases, leaving 7 bases of the junction unmatched. CDR3 sequence: CASRPSGGADEQYF. CDR3 in DNA: TGTGCCAGCAGACCCAGCGGGGGGGCCGACGAGCAGTACTTC.

This clonotype was seen repeatedly, ten times or more. The chain is built from TRBV6-2 or TRBV6-3 and TRBJ1-2; no clear D. The germline CDR1 and CDR2 sequences are MNHEY and SVGEGT. Trimming pared 2 bases from V and 2 bases from J, leaving 12 bases between. The CDR3 is 15 amino acids. CDR3 sequence (DNA): TGTGCCAGCAGTTACGTGGCAGTCCGGAACTATGGCTACACCTTC. This translates into CASSYVAVRNYGYTF.

This clonotype has at least ten counts. V gene TRBV10-2 combines with J gene TRBJ1-2; maybe TRBD1 (5 bases). This CDR3 region has 16 residues. V was clipped by 4 bases and J by 0 bases, with 15 bases between them. CDR1 and CDR2 from the germline V gene are WSHSY and SAAADI. CDR3 residues: CASSAWGDQANYGYTF. In DNA form, the CDR3 reads TGCGCCAGCAGTGCGTGGGGGGATCAAGCTAACTATGGCTACACCTTC.

This clonotype was seen more than once but under ten times. The V gene is TRBV29-1, the J gene TRBJ1-1; D not resolved. The CDR3 consists of 12 residues. Germline lookup yields CDR1 SQVTM and CDR2 ANQGSEA. CDR3: CSAGREKAEAFF. Here the CDR3 DNA reads TGCAGTGCCGGACGGGAAAAGGCTGAAGCTTTCTTT.

This clonotype was observed at least ten times. The chain is built from TRBV5-1 and TRBJ2-3, with D possibly TRBD1 on 6 matching bases. The CDR3 runs to 15 residues. V dropped 0 bases and J dropped 5 bases, with 13 bases sitting between them. Germline CDR1 reads SGHRS; CDR2 reads YFSETQ. CDR3 sequence (DNA): TGCGCCAGCAGCTTGGTTTGGGGGCCGGAAGATACGCAGTATTTT. It encodes CASSLVWGPEDTQYF.

This clonotype was detected many times. The chain combines TRBV12-3 or TRBV12-4 with TRBJ2-5; 8 bases fit TRBD2. With V trimmed by 3 bases and J by 5 bases, 5 bases remained unmatched. CDR3 length equals 14 residues. CDR3 bases: TGTGCCAGCAGTTTTGGCGGGGGGTGGGAGACCCAGTACTTC. It translates to CASSFGGGWETQYF.

This clonotype was counted many times. The chain combines TRBV12-3 or TRBV12-4 with TRBJ2-4; D is perhaps TRBD1 (5 bases). Trimming pared 4 bases from V and 0 bases from J, leaving 13 bases between. CDR3 length: 16 amino acids. CDR3 sequence reads: CASSSGAVIAKNIQYF. CDR3 nucleotides: TGTGCCAGCAGTTCTGGGGCGGTAATAGCCAAAAACATTCAGTACTTC.

This rearrangement joins TRBV30 to TRBJ2-3; 8 positions agree with TRBD1. The CDR3 sequence is 14 residues long. Trimming cost V 2 bases and J 5 bases; bases outside gene matches: 6. Germline-derived CDR1 and CDR2 are GTSNPN and SVGIG (reference sequence). The CDR3 DNA reads as TGTGCCTGGAGTCGAGGACAGGGAGGAGATACGCAGTATTTT. Translated, it gives CAWSRGQGGDTQYF.

This clonotype was detected many times. J is TRBJ2-3 and V is TRBV25-1; 10 positions agree with TRBD2. Losses at the gene ends were 6 bases for V and 8 bases for J; bases not matched to a gene: 8. Germline V gives CDR1 MGHDK, CDR2 SYGVNS. The CDR3 loop spans 14 amino acids. The CDR3 nucleotides read TGTGCCAGCAGGGAGAGCCTAGCGGGGGTTACGCAGTATTTT. As protein: CASRESLAGVTQYF.

On this clonotype itself: The junction and the germline gene differ at one end; a read error may be behind it. The chain employs TRBV7-7 and TRBJ2-3; maybe TRBD1 (5 bases). Germline V gene lookup returns CDR1 SSHAT and CDR2 FNYEAQ (reference sequence). The CDR3 loop spans 15 amino acids. CDR3 nucleotides: TGTGCTAGCAGCCAGGGCCGCCGAAGCACAGATACGCAGTATTTT. Translation gives CASSQGRRSTDTQYF.

The rearrangement uses TRBV12-5 and TRBJ2-7; weak D call: TRBD1 (5 bases). Germline V gene lookup returns CDR1 LGHNT and CDR2 FRNRAP. The CDR3 covers 17 residues. V was clipped by 3 bases and J by 0 bases, with 18 bases between them. The DNA for the CDR3 is TGTGCTAGTGGTTTCTCAAGGGGCCAGGCGAGCTCCTACGAGCAGTACTTC. This codes for CASGFSRGQASSYEQYF. Filled out from reference TRBV12-5 and TRBJ2-7, the complete variable domain reads DARVTQTPRHKVTEMGQEVTMRCQPILGHNTVFWYRQTMMQGLELLAYFRNRAPLDDSGMPKDRFSAEMPDATLATLKIQPSEPRDSAVYFCASGFSRGQASSYEQYFGPGTRLTVT.

The rearrangement uses TRBV5-4 and TRBJ1-2, with 8 bases matching TRBD1. The germline CDR1 and CDR2 sequences are SGHNT and YYREEE (reference sequence). The CDR3 is made up of 15 amino acids. Trimming cost V 4 bases and J 5 bases; bases outside gene matches: 10. CDR3 nucleotide sequence: TGTGCCAGCAGCCGGGACAGGTCAATACTATATGGCTACACCTTC. Translated, it gives CASSRDRSILYGYTF.

This clonotype was found a few times. The V and J genes are TRBV30 and TRBJ2-3; D is unresolved. The germline gives CDR1 GTSNPN, CDR2 SVGIG (reference sequence). The CDR3 spans 13 residues. Trimming shortened V by 3 bases and J by 0 bases, and 7 bases separated the two germline ends. The CDR3 is CAWRTASTDTQYF. In DNA, the CDR3 is TGTGCCTGGAGGACGGCTAGCACAGATACGCAGTATTTT.

A few counts support this clonotype. The rearrangement joins TRBV7-3 to TRBJ2-1; 9 positions match TRBD1. The CDR3 is made up of 19 amino acids. Trimming cost V 1 base and J 4 bases; bases outside gene matches: 14. Germline V lookup: CDR1 SGHTA, CDR2 FQGTGA. CDR3 amino acids: CASSLRSPTGGRMYNEQFF. As DNA, the CDR3 is TGTGCCAGCAGCTTAAGGTCCCCCACAGGGGGCAGGATGTACAATGAGCAGTTCTTC.

This rearrangement joins TRBV11-2 to TRBJ2-3; possible D gene TRBD1, 5 bases. V was clipped by 4 bases and J by 6 bases, with 17 bases between them. Looked up from germline, CDR1 is SGHAT and CDR2 is FQNNGV. The CDR3 covers 15 residues. The CDR3 nucleotides read TGTGCCAGCAGCTCTGACAGAGCCCCGACGGATACGCAGTATTTT. Protein product: CASSSDRAPTDTQYF.

J is TRBJ1-2 and V is TRBV10-3; D gene uncertain. The germline CDR1 and CDR2 sequences are ENHRY and SYGVKD. The CDR3 runs 15 residues. V gave up 3 bases and J gave up 4 bases, with 15 bases separating them. Written as DNA, the CDR3 is TGTGCCATCAGTGATGGAGCAGCTTGGGCCTATGGCTACACCTTC. It specifies CAISDGAAWAYGYTF.

The rearrangement uses TRBV13 and TRBJ2-7, with D maybe TRBD1 (5 bases). V shed 2 bases and J shed 5 bases, with 13 bases lying between them. CDR3 length: 14 residues. Germline assignment: CDR1 PRHDT and CDR2 FYEKMQ (reference sequence). CDR3 nucleotide sequence: TGTGCCAGCAGCTTAAACCAGGGTCCCAACGAGCAGTACTTC. It is translated as CASSLNQGPNEQYF.

This clonotype was counted between two and nine times. Written as DNA, the CDR3 is TGTGCCAGCAGCCAAGGGAAGGGGCGCGCATACAATGAGCAGTTCTTC. It codes for CASSQGKGRAYNEQFF. V usage is TRBV14 and J usage is TRBJ2-1; a weak D match, TRBD1 (5 bases). Trimming removed 1 base at V and 4 bases at J, with 14 bases between. The length of the CDR3 is 16 residues. Germline CDR1 SGHDN, CDR2 FVKESK.